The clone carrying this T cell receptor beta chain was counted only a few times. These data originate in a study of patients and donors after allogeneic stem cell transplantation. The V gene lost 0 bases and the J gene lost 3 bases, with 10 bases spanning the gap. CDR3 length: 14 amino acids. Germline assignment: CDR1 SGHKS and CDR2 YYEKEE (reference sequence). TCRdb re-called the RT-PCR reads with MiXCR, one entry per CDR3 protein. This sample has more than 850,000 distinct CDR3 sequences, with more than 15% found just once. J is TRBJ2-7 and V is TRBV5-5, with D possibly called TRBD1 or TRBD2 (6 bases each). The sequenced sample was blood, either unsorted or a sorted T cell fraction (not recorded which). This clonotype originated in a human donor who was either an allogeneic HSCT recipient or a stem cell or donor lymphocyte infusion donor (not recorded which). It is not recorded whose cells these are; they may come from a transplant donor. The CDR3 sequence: CASSLGGGLYEQYF. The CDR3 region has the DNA TGTGCCAGCAGCTTGGGAGGGGGACTCTACGAGCAGTACTTC.